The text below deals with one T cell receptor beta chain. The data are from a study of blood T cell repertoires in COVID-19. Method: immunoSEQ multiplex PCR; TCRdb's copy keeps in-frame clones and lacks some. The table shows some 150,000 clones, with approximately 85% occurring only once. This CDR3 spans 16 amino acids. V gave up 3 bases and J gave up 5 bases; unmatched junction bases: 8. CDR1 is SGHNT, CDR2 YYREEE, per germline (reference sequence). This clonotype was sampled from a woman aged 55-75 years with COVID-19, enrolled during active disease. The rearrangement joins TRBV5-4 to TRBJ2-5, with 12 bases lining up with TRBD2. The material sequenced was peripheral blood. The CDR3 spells CASSSLTSGGPETQYF. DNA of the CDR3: TGTGCCAGCAGCTCGTTGACTAGCGGGGGACCCGAGACCCAGTACTTC.